The 5 T cell receptor beta chains in this list originate from one sample, sequenced in a study of beta chain features in type 1 diabetes. Study-level findings and limits: All four CD4+ subsets of Type 1 diabetes patients contained TCRB CDR3s that were moderately but significantly shorter.

Expressed TCRB transcripts were sequenced because the isolated RNA had all been reverse transcribed beforehand. Using immunoSEQ multiplex PCR, the repertoire was profiled, and TCRdb retains in-frame clones only, with some absent. Here the sample spans some 370,000 clones, over 9% being singletons. These receptors have no identified antigens. Material for sequencing was central memory CD4+ T cells from blood. These receptors were taken from a man aged 25 to 40 with type 1 diabetes.

This clone was counted only a few times. This sequence joins TRBV11-2 and TRBJ2-1; TRBD1 might be the D (6 bases). The CDR3 extends over 12 amino acids. V lost 6 bases to trimming and J lost 14 bases, with 17 bases between them. Per the germline V gene, CDR1 is SGHAT and CDR2 is FQNNGV. In DNA form, the CDR3 reads TGTGCCAGCAGTCCCGACAGGTACCTAGAGTTCTTC. Protein sequence: CASSPDRYLEFF. Drawing the rest from reference TRBV11-2 and TRBJ2-1, the complete variable domain is EAGVAQSPRYKIIEKRQSVAFWCNPISGHATLYWYQQILGQGPKLLIQFQNNGVVDDSQLPKDRFSAERLKGVDSTLKIQPAKLEDSAVYLCASSPDRYLEFFGPGTRLTVL.

This clone was seen only a few times. The V and J genes are TRBV6-1 and TRBJ1-1, with D possibly matching TRBD1 (5 bases). Between the trimmed V and J ends, which lost 7 bases and 9 bases, there was a span of 18 bases. CDR1 is MNHNS, CDR2 SASEGT, per germline. This CDR3 spans 13 amino acids. CDR3: CASTGTGGDQAFF. The CDR3 DNA reads as TGTGCCAGCACCGGGACCGGGGGAGATCAAGCTTTCTTT.

This clone was seen a few times. The rearrangement links TRBV27 to TRBJ2-7, with unresolved D. V lost 10 bases and J 4 bases, leaving 14 bases between the germline ends. The germline V gene encodes CDR1 MNHEY and CDR2 SMNVEV (reference sequence). This CDR3 has 12 residues. CDR3 sequence: CATQGSVYEQYF. For the CDR3, the DNA is TGTGCCACCCAAGGGTCGGTTTACGAGCAGTACTTC.

J is TRBJ2-3 and V is TRBV9, with 7 bases matching TRBD2. The CDR3 contains 14 residues. Losses at the gene ends were 7 bases for V and 1 base for J; bases not matched to a gene: 6. The germline CDR1 and CDR2 sequences are SGDLS and YYNGEE. The CDR3 region is CASCFGGGTDTQYF. CDR3 sequence (DNA): TGTGCCAGCTGTTTTGGGGGGGGCACAGATACGCAGTATTTT.

This clone has more than one count but fewer than ten. The V gene is TRBV6-1, the J gene TRBJ2-7, with D uncertain. Trimming cost V 5 bases and J 5 bases, with 7 bases left between them. The V gene's germline CDR1 is MNHNS and CDR2 SASEGT. The CDR3 is 11 residues long. The CDR3 nucleotides read TGTGCCAGCAGTTACCGAAACGAGCAGTACTTC. The encoded protein is CASSYRNEQYF.